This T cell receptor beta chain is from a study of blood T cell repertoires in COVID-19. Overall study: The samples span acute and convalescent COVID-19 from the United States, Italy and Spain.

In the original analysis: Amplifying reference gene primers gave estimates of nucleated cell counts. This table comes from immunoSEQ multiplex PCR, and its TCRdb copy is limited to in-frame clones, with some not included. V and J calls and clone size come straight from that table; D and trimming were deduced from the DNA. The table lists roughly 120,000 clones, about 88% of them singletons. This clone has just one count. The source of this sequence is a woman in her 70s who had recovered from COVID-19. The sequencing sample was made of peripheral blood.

This chain's CDR3 is CASSSLAPSTDTQYF. Here the CDR3 DNA reads TGCGCCAGCAGCTCACTAGCGCCGAGCACAGATACGCAGTATTTT. The J gene is TRBJ2-3, the V gene TRBV5-1; 7 bases line up with TRBD2. Trimming removed 3 bases from V and 0 bases from J; junction bases left unmatched: 4. This CDR3 is built from 15 residues. From germline, CDR1 is SGHRS and CDR2 YFSETQ.